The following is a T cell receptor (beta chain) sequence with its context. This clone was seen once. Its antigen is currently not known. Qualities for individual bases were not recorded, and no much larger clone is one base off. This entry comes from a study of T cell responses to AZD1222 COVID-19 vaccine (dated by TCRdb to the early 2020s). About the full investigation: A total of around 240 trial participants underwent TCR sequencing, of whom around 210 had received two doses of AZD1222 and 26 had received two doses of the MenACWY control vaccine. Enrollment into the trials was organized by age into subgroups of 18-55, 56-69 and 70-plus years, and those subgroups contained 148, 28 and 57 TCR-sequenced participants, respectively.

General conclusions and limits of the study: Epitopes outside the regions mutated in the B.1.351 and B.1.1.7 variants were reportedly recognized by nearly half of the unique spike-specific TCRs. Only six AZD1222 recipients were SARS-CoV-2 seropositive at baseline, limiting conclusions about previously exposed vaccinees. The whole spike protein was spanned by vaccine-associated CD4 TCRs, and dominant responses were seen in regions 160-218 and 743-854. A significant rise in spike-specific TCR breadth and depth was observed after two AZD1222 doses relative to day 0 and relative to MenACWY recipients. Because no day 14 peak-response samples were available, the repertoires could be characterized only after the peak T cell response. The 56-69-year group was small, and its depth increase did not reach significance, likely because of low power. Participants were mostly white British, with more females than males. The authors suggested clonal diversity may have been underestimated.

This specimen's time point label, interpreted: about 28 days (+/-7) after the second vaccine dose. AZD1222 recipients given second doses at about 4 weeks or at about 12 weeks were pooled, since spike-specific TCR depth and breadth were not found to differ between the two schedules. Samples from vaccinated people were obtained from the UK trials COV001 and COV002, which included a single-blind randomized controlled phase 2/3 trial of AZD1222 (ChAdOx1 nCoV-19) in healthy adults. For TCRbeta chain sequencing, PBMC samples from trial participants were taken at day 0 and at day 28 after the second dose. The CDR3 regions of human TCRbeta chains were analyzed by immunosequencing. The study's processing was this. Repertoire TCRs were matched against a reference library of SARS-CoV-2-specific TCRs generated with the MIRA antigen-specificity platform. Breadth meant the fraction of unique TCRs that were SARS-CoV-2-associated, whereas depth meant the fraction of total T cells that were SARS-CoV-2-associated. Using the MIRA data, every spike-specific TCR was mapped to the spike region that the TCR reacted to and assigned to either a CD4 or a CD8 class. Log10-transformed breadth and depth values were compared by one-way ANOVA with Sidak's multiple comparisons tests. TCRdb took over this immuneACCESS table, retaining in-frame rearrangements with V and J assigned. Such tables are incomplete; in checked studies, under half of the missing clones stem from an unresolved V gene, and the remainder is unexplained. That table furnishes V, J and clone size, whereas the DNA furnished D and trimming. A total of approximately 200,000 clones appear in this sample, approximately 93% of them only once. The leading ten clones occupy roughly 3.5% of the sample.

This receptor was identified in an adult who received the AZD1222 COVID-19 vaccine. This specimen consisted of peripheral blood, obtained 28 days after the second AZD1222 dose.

The sequenced DNA is TGCAGCGTTGCTTCGGGCGGAACGAACACCGGGGAGCTGTTTTTT. This codes for CSVASGGTNTGELFF. This chain joins TRBV29-1 to TRBJ2-2, with the D gene not clear enough to name. Its CDR3 holds 15 amino acids, cysteine through phenylalanine. The entry retains the CDR3 DNA only, 45 bases that are in frame from base 1. The junction shows trimming of 4 bases on V and 0 bases on J, plus 12 bases between the germline ends. CDR1 and CDR2, per the germline V gene, are SQVTM and ANQGSEA.